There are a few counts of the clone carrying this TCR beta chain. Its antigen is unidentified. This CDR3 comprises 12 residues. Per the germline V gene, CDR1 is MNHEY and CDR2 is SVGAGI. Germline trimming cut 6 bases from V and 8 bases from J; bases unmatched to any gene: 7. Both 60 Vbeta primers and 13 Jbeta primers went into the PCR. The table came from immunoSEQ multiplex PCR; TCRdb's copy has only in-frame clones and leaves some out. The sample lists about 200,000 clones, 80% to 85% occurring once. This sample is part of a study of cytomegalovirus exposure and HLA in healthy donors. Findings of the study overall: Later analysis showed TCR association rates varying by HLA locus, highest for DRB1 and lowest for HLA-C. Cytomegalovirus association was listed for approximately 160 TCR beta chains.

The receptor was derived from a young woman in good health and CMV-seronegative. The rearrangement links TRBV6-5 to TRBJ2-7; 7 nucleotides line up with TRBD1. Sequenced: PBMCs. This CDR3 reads CASREGAGKQYF. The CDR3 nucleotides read TGTGCCAGCAGAGAGGGGGCCGGTAAGCAGTACTTC.